This TCR beta chain was identified during a study of blood T cell repertoires in COVID-19. Study details: Samples taken during acute and convalescent COVID-19 were collected in the United States, Italy and Spain. Sample material is recorded as cDNA or gDNA derived from T cells, B-cell-depleted T cells, or PBMCs.

Original processing methods: The assay estimated nucleated cells by amplifying reference gene primers. The data were produced by immunoSEQ multiplex PCR, yet TCRdb's version contains in-frame clones alone and is incomplete. The V and J calls and clone size come from that table; D and trimming were worked out from the DNA. This table has approximately 150,000 clones, 80% appearing once. The V and J ends lost 10 bases and 0 bases, in that order; junction bases with no gene match: 4. The V gene's germline CDR1 is LGHDT and CDR2 YNNKEL (reference sequence). CDR3 size: 13 residues. The sample was peripheral blood. This chain joins TRBV3-1 (or the pseudogene TRBV3-2) and TRBJ2-3; 7 nucleotides align to TRBD1. The receptor comes from a man between 65 and 85 years old who had recovered from COVID-19. The CDR3 DNA is TGTGCCACCTTGGACAGGAGCACAGATACGCAGTATTTT. This encodes CATLDRSTDTQYF.